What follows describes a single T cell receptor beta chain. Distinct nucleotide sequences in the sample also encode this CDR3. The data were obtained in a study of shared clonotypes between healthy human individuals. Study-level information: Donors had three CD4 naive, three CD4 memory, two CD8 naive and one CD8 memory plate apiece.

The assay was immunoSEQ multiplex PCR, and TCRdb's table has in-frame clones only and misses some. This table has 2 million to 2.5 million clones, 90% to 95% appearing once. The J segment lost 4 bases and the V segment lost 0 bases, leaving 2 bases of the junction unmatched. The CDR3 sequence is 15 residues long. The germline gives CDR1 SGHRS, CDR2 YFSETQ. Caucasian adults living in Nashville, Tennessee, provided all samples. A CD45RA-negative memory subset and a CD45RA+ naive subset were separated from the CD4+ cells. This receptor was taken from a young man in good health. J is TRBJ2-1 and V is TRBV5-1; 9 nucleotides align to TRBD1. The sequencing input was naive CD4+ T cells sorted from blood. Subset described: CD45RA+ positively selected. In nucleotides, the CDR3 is TGCGCCAGCAGCTTGGGTGGACAGGGGTACAATGAGCAGTTCTTC. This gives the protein CASSLGGQGYNEQFF.